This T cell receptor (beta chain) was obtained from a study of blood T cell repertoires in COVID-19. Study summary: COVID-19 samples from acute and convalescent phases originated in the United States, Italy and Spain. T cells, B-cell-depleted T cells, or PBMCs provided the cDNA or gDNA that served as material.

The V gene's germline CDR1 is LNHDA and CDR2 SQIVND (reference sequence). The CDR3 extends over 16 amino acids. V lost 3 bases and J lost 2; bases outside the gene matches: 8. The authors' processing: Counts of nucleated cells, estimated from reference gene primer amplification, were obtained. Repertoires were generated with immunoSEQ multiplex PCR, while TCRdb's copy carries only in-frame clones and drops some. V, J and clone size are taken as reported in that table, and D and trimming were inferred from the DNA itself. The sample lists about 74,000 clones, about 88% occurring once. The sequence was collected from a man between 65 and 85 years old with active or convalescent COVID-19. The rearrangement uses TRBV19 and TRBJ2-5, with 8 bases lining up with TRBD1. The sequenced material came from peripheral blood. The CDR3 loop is CASSIGGQGAQETQYF. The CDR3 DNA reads TGTGCCAGTAGTATCGGCGGGCAGGGGGCGCAAGAGACCCAGTACTTC.